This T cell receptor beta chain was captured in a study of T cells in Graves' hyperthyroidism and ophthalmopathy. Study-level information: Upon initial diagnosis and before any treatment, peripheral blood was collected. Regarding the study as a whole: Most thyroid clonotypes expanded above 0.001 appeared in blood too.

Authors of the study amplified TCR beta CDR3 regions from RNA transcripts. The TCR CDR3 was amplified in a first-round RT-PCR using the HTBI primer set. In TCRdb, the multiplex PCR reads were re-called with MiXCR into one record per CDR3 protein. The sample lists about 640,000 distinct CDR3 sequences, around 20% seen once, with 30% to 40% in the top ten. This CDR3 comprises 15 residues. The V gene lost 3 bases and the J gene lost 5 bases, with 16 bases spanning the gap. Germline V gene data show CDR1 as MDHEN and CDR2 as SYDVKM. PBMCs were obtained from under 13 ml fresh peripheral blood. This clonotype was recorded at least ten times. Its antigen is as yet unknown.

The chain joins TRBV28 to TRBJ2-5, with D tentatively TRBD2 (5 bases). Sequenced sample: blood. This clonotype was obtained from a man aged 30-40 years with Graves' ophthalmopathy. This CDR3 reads CASSFVPRVRETQYF. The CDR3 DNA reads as TGTGCCAGCAGTTTTGTCCCGCGGGTTCGGGAGACCCAGTACTTC.